The next 19 T cell receptor beta chains were all read from a single sample in a study of shared clonotypes between healthy human individuals. Positive CCR7 selection of CD45RO-negative cells yielded the naive CD8 cells, and terminally differentiated effector memory CD45RA+ cells were excluded. Repertoires were generated with immunoSEQ multiplex PCR, while TCRdb's copy carries only in-frame clones and drops some. This sample carries about 820,000 clones, 92% of them seen once, and the ten largest clones take about 25%. The sequenced material came from naive CD8+ T cells sorted from blood. These receptors were collected from a young man in good health.

The chain couples TRBV13 to TRBJ2-2; TRBD2 matches 9 bases. The CDR3 runs 17 residues. V was pared by 4 bases and J by 1 base, with 7 bases of the junction left unmatched. The germline V gene has CDR1 PRHDT and CDR2 FYEKMQ (reference sequence). The CDR3 spells CASSSSQTSGNTGELFF. CDR3 nucleotide sequence: TGTGCCAGCAGCTCTAGCCAGACTAGCGGGAACACCGGGGAGCTGTTTTTT.

This clone showed up just once. This chain uses TRBV27 with TRBJ2-7; 9 bases agree with TRBD2. The CDR3 contains 15 residues. From germline, CDR1 is MNHEY and CDR2 SMNVEV (reference sequence). V was pared by 6 bases and J by 3 bases, with 9 bases of the junction left unmatched. DNA for the CDR3: TGTGCCAGCAGCCGGGTTAGCGGGAGAATCTACGAGCAGTACTTC. Protein: CASSRVSGRIYEQYF.

This chain connects TRBV28 to TRBJ2-3, with 10 bases matching TRBD2. The CDR3 has 16 residues. Germline trimming cut 7 bases from V and 3 bases from J; bases unmatched to any gene: 10. Per the germline V gene, CDR1 is MDHEN and CDR2 is SYDVKM. The CDR3 region is CASTPLIAGGTDTQYF. The DNA for the CDR3 is TGTGCCAGCACCCCCCTTATAGCGGGAGGAACAGATACGCAGTATTTT.

The gene calls are TRBV11-2 and TRBJ2-7; D is ambiguous. Trimming shortened V by 5 bases and J by 1 base, and 18 bases separated the two germline ends. Germline-derived CDR1 and CDR2 are SGHAT and FQNNGV. The CDR3 is 16 amino acids. The chain's CDR3 is CASSPLTNALSYEQYF. CDR3 DNA: TGTGCCAGCAGCCCCTTGACCAACGCCTTATCCTACGAGCAGTACTTC.

This chain uses TRBV13 with TRBJ1-4; D might be TRBD1 (5 bases). Trimming removed 0 bases from V and 5 bases from J, with 10 bases in between. The CDR3 totals 15 residues. Germline V CDR1 and CDR2: PRHDT, FYEKMQ (reference sequence). DNA for the CDR3: TGTGCCAGCAGCTTAGGGGCAGGGCAAAATGAAAAACTGTTTTTT. Translated: CASSLGAGQNEKLFF.

The CDR3 bases are TGTGCCAGCAGCTACGGGAGGAGGGGGGACAATGAGCAGTTCTTC. Translated, it gives CASSYGRRGDNEQFF. J is TRBJ2-1 and V is TRBV6-4, with D tentatively TRBD2 (7 bases). The CDR3 is made up of 15 amino acids. Trimming took off 6 bases at V and 5 bases at J, with 17 bases between the two ends. Germline CDR1 is MRHNA and CDR2 is SNTAGT.

J is TRBJ2-1 and V is TRBV7-9, with TRBD2 matching over 8 bases. Trimming took 4 bases from V and 3 from J; bases not matched to a gene: 17. Germline assignment: CDR1 SEHNR and CDR2 FQNEAQ (reference sequence). The CDR3 is made up of 19 amino acids. The CDR3 is CASSSSRTRTSSNYNEQFF. CDR3 bases: TGTGCCAGCAGCTCCTCCCGGACTCGGACTAGCTCGAACTACAATGAGCAGTTCTTC.

The genes are TRBV28 and TRBJ2-6, with D hard to call. The CDR3 spans 18 residues. Germline lookup yields CDR1 MDHEN and CDR2 SYDVKM. The V end was cut by 3 bases, the J end by 1 base, with 16 bases between. CDR3 protein: CASSFLSRVPSGANVLTF. The CDR3 coding sequence is TGTGCCAGCAGTTTCTTGAGCCGGGTCCCTTCTGGGGCCAACGTCCTGACTTTC.

This clone occurred once. The rearrangement links TRBV6-6 to TRBJ2-5; 10 bases agree with TRBD1. Germline V gene sequence: CDR1 MNHNY, CDR2 SVGAGI (reference sequence). CDR3 size: 16 residues. Trimming took 6 bases from V and 0 from J; bases not matched to a gene: 7. CDR3 sequence reads: CASSPRTGGDQETQYF. In DNA form, the CDR3 reads TGTGCCAGCAGCCCTCGGACAGGGGGGGACCAAGAGACCCAGTACTTC.

The chain is built from TRBV11-2 and TRBJ2-7; D gene unclear. V was pared by 4 bases and J by 6 bases, with 13 bases between. CDR3 size: 13 residues. Germline CDR1 is SGHAT and CDR2 is FQNNGV. The CDR3 region has the DNA TGTGCCAGCAGCTCCTCCCTAGGACCCGAGCAGTACTTC. Translating gives CASSSSLGPEQYF.

This clone is a singleton in its sample. The V call is TRBV19, the J call TRBJ1-1, with a possible D match to TRBD1 (6 bases). CDR1 LNHDA and CDR2 SQIVND come from the germline V gene (reference sequence). V was trimmed by 9 bases and J by 3 bases, leaving 11 bases between them. The CDR3 runs to 12 residues. The CDR3 region has the DNA TGTGCCAGCCAAACAGGGTACACTGAAGCTTTCTTT. Protein sequence: CASQTGYTEAFF.

This chain connects TRBV21-1 to TRBJ1-4; TRBD1 is taken as the D call from the table, unchecked against the DNA. TRBV21-1 is shown as a pseudogene. CDR3 size: 15 residues. In nucleotides, the CDR3 is TGTGCCAGCAGCGTCCGGGACAGGGAATGTGAAAAACTGTTTTTT. Its protein is CASSVRDRECEKLFF.

In DNA form, the CDR3 reads TGTGCCTGGAGTTCCGAGTCTAGCACAGATACGCAGTATTTT. Translated: CAWSSESSTDTQYF. This chain uses TRBV30 with TRBJ2-3; D gene unclear. The CDR3 is 14 residues long. The germline V and J ends were trimmed by 2 bases and 0 bases, with 9 bases remaining between them. Per germline, CDR1 GTSNPN and CDR2 SVGIG (reference sequence).

The chain employs TRBV7-9 and TRBJ2-5, with D uncertain. CDR3 size: 13 residues. Per germline, CDR1 SEHNR and CDR2 FQNEAQ (reference sequence). The V and J ends lost 5 bases and 0 bases respectively, with 7 bases between them. Written as DNA, the CDR3 is TGTGCCAGCAGCCCCCTCGACCAAGAGACCCAGTACTTC. Its protein is CASSPLDQETQYF.

The gene calls are TRBV7-9 and TRBJ2-3; D perhaps matches TRBD2 (5 bases). CDR1 and CDR2 (germline): SEHNR, FQNEAQ (reference sequence). The CDR3 length is 14 residues. V lost 8 bases, J lost 4 bases, and 16 bases lay in between. DNA for the CDR3: TGTGCCAGCCTGGACGTCGCGAGGGCAGATACGCAGTATTTT. Translated, it gives CASLDVARADTQYF.

V gene TRBV7-3 combines with J gene TRBJ2-7; D remains ambiguous. Trimming took 0 bases from V and 3 from J, leaving 6 bases between them. This CDR3 is built from 13 residues. Germline V CDR1 and CDR2: SGHTA, FQGTGA. DNA for the CDR3: TGTGCCAGCAGCTTAACCCCCAACTACGAGCAGTACTTC. Its translation: CASSLTPNYEQYF.

The rearrangement joins TRBV7-9 to TRBJ1-1; D is perhaps TRBD1 (6 bases). The CDR3 spans 15 residues. V was trimmed by 5 bases and J by 2 bases, leaving 15 bases between them. In germline, CDR1 is SEHNR, CDR2 FQNEAQ (reference sequence). The CDR3 coding sequence is TGTGCCAGCAGCATAGTAGACAGGCCAAACACTGAAGCTTTCTTT. Its protein is CASSIVDRPNTEAFF.

The chain combines TRBV4-1 with TRBJ2-1; 7 positions agree with TRBD2. V dropped 1 base and J dropped 5; count of bases not matched to a gene: 5. This CDR3 comprises 15 residues. Germline CDR1 is MGHRA and CDR2 is YSYEKL. CDR3 loop: CASSQVSSGDNEQFF. In nucleotides, the CDR3 is TGCGCCAGCAGCCAAGTCTCTAGCGGAGACAATGAGCAGTTCTTC.

A single count supports this clone. The chain employs TRBV7-3 and TRBJ2-1; D is undetermined. V lost 1 base, J lost 2 bases, and 12 bases lay in between. This CDR3 is 16 amino acids long. Per germline, CDR1 SGHTA and CDR2 FQGTGA. CDR3 in DNA: TGTGCCAGCAGCTTAATTGGAAGTAACCCCTACAATGAGCAGTTCTTC. Its translation is CASSLIGSNPYNEQFF. The full variable domain, rest sourced from reference TRBV7-3 and TRBJ2-1, is GAGVSQTPSNKVTEKGKYVELRCDPISGHTALYWYRQSLGQGPEFLIYFQGTGAADDSGLPNDRFFAVRPEGSVSTLKIQRTERGDSAVYLCASSLIGSNPYNEQFFGPGTRLTVL.